These 32 T cell receptor beta chains were all obtained from the same sample, sequenced in a study of T cell responses to AZD1222 COVID-19 vaccine. Assay used: immunoSEQ multiplex PCR; TCRdb lists only in-frame clones, some missing. The repertoire includes fewer than 150,000 clones, 86% of them detected once, and around 17% sits in the top ten. The material was peripheral blood, obtained 28 days after the second AZD1222 dose. The source is an adult who received the AZD1222 COVID-19 vaccine.

The rearrangement uses TRBV5-5 and TRBJ1-5, with D possibly TRBD1 on 6 matching bases. The CDR3 is 14 residues long. CDR1 is SGHKS, CDR2 YYEKEE, per germline (reference sequence). The V end was cut by 2 bases, the J end by 3 bases, with 9 bases between. In DNA, the CDR3 is TGTGCCAGCAGCTTTCAGGGACACAATCAGCCCCAGCATTTT. Protein sequence: CASSFQGHNQPQHF.

The rearrangement uses TRBV6-1 and TRBJ2-7, with D unresolved. This CDR3 is 15 amino acids long. Germline-derived CDR1 and CDR2 are MNHNS and SASEGT. V was trimmed by 2 bases and J by 1 base, leaving 12 bases between them. This CDR3 is CASSERRGVSYEQYF. CDR3 nucleotides: TGTGCCAGCAGTGAACGGCGTGGGGTATCCTACGAGCAGTACTTC.

V gene TRBV24-1 combines with J gene TRBJ1-2; D unresolved. V dropped 3 bases and J dropped 8 bases, with 15 bases sitting between them. The CDR3 length is 14 residues. The germline CDR1 and CDR2 sequences are KGHDR and SFDVKD. The CDR3 spells CATSDAPERSGYTF. The CDR3 DNA sequence: TGTGCCACCAGTGATGCGCCGGAAAGGAGCGGCTACACCTTC.

V usage is TRBV5-5 and J usage is TRBJ1-5; tentatively, D is TRBD1 (6 bases). CDR3 length: 15 residues. The V gene lost 3 bases and the J gene lost 7 bases, with 17 bases spanning the gap. Looked up from germline, CDR1 is SGHKS and CDR2 is YYEKEE (reference sequence). Here the CDR3 DNA reads TGTGCCAGCAGCTCCCGGGGGCTGAAGGGGCAGCCCCAGCATTTT. It yields the protein CASSSRGLKGQPQHF.

The chain links TRBV7-2 to TRBJ2-3; no clear D gene. This CDR3 has 15 residues. Deletions cut 8 bases from V and 1 base from J, with 16 bases between. Germline lookup yields CDR1 SGHTA and CDR2 FQGNSA. CDR3 in DNA: TGTGCCAGCGGCAACGAACAGAGACGCACAGATACGCAGTATTTT. Translating gives CASGNEQRRTDTQYF. Complete variable domain (other parts from reference TRBV7-2 and TRBJ2-3): GAGVSQSPSNKVTEKGKDVELRCDPISGHTALYWYRQSLGQGLEFLIYFQGNSAPDKSGLPSDRFSAERTGGSVSTLTIQRTQQEDSAVYLCASGNEQRRTDTQYFGPGTRLTVL.

CDR3 sequence (DNA): TGTGCCAGCAGGGGGGACAGATCCTACAATCAGCCCCAGCATTTT. It translates to CASRGDRSYNQPQHF. This sequence joins TRBV2 and TRBJ1-5; 7 bases fit TRBD1. The CDR3 consists of 15 residues. With V trimmed by 6 bases and J by 3 bases, 8 bases remained unmatched. In germline, CDR1 is SNHLY, CDR2 FYNNEI.

This clone was seen only a few times. The V call is TRBV7-3, the J call TRBJ2-1; TRBD2 matches 10 bases. Germline V lookup: CDR1 SGHTA, CDR2 FQGTGA. The CDR3 extends over 16 amino acids. Losses at the gene ends were 0 bases for V and 4 bases for J; bases not matched to a gene: 3. DNA for the CDR3: TGTGCCAGCAGCTTAACGGGACTAGCGAATTACAATGAGCAGTTCTTC. Its translation is CASSLTGLANYNEQFF. The entire variable domain, with the rest obtained from reference TRBV7-3 and TRBJ2-1, is as follows: GAGVSQTPSNKVTEKGKYVELRCDPISGHTALYWYRQSLGQGPEFLIYFQGTGAADDSGLPNDRFFAVRPEGSVSTLKIQRTERGDSAVYLCASSLTGLANYNEQFFGPGTRLTVL.

This clone was seen only a few times. Other DNA sequences in the sample encode the same CDR3. V usage is TRBV3-1 (or the pseudogene TRBV3-2) and J usage is TRBJ2-3; perhaps TRBD2 as D (5 bases). CDR1 is LGHDT and CDR2 is YNNKEL in the germline V gene (reference sequence). The V and J ends lost 1 base and 3 bases respectively, with 5 bases between them. This CDR3 spans 13 amino acids. The chain's CDR3 is CASSQGGTDTQYF. The CDR3, as DNA: TGTGCCAGCAGCCAAGGCGGGACAGATACGCAGTATTTT.

The rearrangement uses TRBV5-1 and TRBJ1-1; D is unresolved. The CDR3 has 13 amino acids. The V end was cut by 1 base, the J end by 4 bases, with 8 bases between. CDR1 is SGHRS and CDR2 is YFSETQ in the germline V gene. The CDR3, as DNA: TGCGCCAGCAGCTTGATAGTGGGCACTGAAGCTTTCTTT. Protein sequence: CASSLIVGTEAFF.

This clone was seen just once. The CDR3 region has the DNA TGCGCCAGCAGCCGAAATACGGGACAGGGGGGAAACTATGGCTACACCTTC. It translates to CASSRNTGQGGNYGYTF. V usage is TRBV4-3 and J usage is TRBJ1-2; TRBD1 agrees at 11 bases. The trim removed 4 bases at V and 2 bases at J, leaving 9 bases unmatched. From germline, CDR1 is LGHNA and CDR2 YSLEER. The CDR3 length is 17 residues.

This chain joins TRBV29-1 and TRBJ1-1, with D hard to call. CDR1 and CDR2 from the germline V gene are SQVTM and ANQGSEA. Trimming shortened V by 8 bases and J by 3 bases, and 16 bases separated the two germline ends. The CDR3 has 13 residues. The CDR3, as DNA: TGCAGCACCTCACGCCGGGGTGACACTGAAGCTTTCTTT. Translation gives CSTSRRGDTEAFF. The full variable domain, its missing parts supplied by reference TRBV29-1 and TRBJ1-1, is SAVISQKPSRDICQRGTSLTIQCQVDSQVTMMFWYRQQPGQSLTLIATANQGSEATYESGFVIDKFPISRPNLTFSTLTVSNMSPEDSSIYLCSTSRRGDTEAFFGQGTRLTVV.

This sequence joins TRBV5-6 and TRBJ2-7; the D call may be TRBD1 or TRBD2 (5 bases each). Between the trimmed V and J ends, which lost 5 bases and 3 bases, there was a span of 9 bases. CDR3 length equals 12 residues. The germline gives CDR1 SGHDT, CDR2 YYEEEE. The CDR3 DNA is TGTGCCAGCAGTCTGGGGGACTACGAGCAGTACTTC. Its protein is CASSLGDYEQYF.

The chain employs TRBV9 and TRBJ2-1; the match to TRBD2 covers 11 bases. CDR3 length equals 15 residues. From germline, CDR1 is SGDLS and CDR2 YYNGEE. V dropped 0 bases and J dropped 10; count of bases not matched to a gene: 6. In DNA, the CDR3 is TGTGCCAGCAGCGTAGCTAGCGGGGGGCCCGGGGAGCAGTTCTTC. Translating gives CASSVASGGPGEQFF.

J is TRBJ1-2 and V is TRBV7-3; 7 bases line up with TRBD1. The CDR3 sequence is 13 residues long. The germline V gene encodes CDR1 SGHTA and CDR2 FQGTGA. V was clipped by 4 bases and J by 3 bases; unmatched bases: 2. CDR3 DNA: TGTGCCAGCAGCTCCGGACAGGACTATGGCTACACCTTC. Translating gives CASSSGQDYGYTF.

This clone appeared once. The rearrangement joins TRBV5-1 to TRBJ2-2; 8 bases agree with TRBD2. CDR3 size: 15 residues. The germline gives CDR1 SGHRS, CDR2 YFSETQ. V lost 3 bases, J lost 6 bases, and 7 bases stayed unmatched. The CDR3 loop reads CASSWGREAAGELFF. CDR3 bases: TGCGCCAGCAGCTGGGGGCGGGAGGCCGCCGGGGAGCTGTTTTTT. Full variable domain (missing parts from reference TRBV5-1 and TRBJ2-2): KAGVTQTPRYLIKTRGQQVTLSCSPISGHRSVSWYQQTPGQGLQFLFEYFSETQRNKGNFPGRFSGRQFSNSRSEMNVSTLELGDSALYLCASSWGREAAGELFFGEGSRLTVL.

The CDR3 DNA follows: TGTGCCAGCAGTGAATTTCTGACAGGGGGCAGGGCTGAAGCTTTCTTT. It translates to CASSEFLTGGRAEAFF. The chain recombines TRBV27 with TRBJ1-1, with TRBD1 identical over 10 bases. The CDR3 has 16 residues. The trim removed 5 bases at V and 6 bases at J, leaving 12 bases unmatched. Germline V gene lookup returns CDR1 MNHEY and CDR2 SMNVEV (reference sequence).

In this sample, this clone turned up many times. The gene calls are TRBV7-9 and TRBJ2-7, with TRBD2 matching 9 bases. The ends lost 1 base at V and 5 bases at J; junction bases unmatched: 6. CDR1 is SEHNR, CDR2 FQNEAQ, per germline (reference sequence). This CDR3 spans 15 amino acids. The DNA of the CDR3 is TGTGCCAGCAGCTTAGGTGCTAGCGGGACCAACGAGCAGTACTTC. Amino acids: CASSLGASGTNEQYF.

The rearrangement links TRBV14 to TRBJ2-3, with 13 bases lining up with TRBD2. The CDR3 loop spans 16 amino acids. Germline loops: CDR1 SGHDN, CDR2 FVKESK. Unmatched junction bases numbered 6, after V lost 4 bases and J lost 5 bases. CDR3 coding DNA: TGTGCCAGCAGCCGCCGACTAGCGGGGGGCGGAGATACGCAGTATTTT. It encodes CASSRRLAGGGDTQYF.

The genes are TRBV29-1 and TRBJ1-2; TRBD1 matches at 9 bases. The germline gives CDR1 SQVTM, CDR2 ANQGSEA. J gave up 7 bases and V 3 bases, and 6 bases lay outside the gene matches. The CDR3 is 13 amino acids. The CDR3 DNA reads as TGCAGCGTTGACCGCACAGGGGGCGTTGGCTACACCTTC. Encoded protein: CSVDRTGGVGYTF.

This sequence joins TRBV7-6 and TRBJ2-3; D gene unclear. The CDR3 is 15 amino acids. V shed 0 bases and J shed 2 bases, with 9 bases lying between them. Germline-derived CDR1 and CDR2 are SGHVS and FNYEAQ. The CDR3 nucleotides are TGTGCCAGCAGCTTAGCGGGCAGGTCCACAGATACGCAGTATTTT. It translates to CASSLAGRSTDTQYF.

This clone was picked up one time. V usage is TRBV6-5 and J usage is TRBJ2-5; tentative D call: TRBD1 (6 bases). Trimming shortened V by 11 bases and J by 2 bases, and 15 bases separated the two germline ends. CDR3 length: 13 residues. Germline loops: CDR1 MNHEY, CDR2 SVGAGI. This chain's CDR3 is CASTPGTQETQYF. CDR3 DNA: TGTGCCTCTACTCCCGGGACACAAGAGACCCAGTACTTC.

The CDR3 coding sequence is TGCGCCAGCAGCGTACAGGGGTTGGACACTGAAGCTTTCTTT. Its translation is CASSVQGLDTEAFF. The chain uses TRBV5-1 and TRBJ1-1; 7 nucleotides line up with TRBD1. Germline values: CDR1 SGHRS, CDR2 YFSETQ. This CDR3 region has 14 residues. V shed 4 bases, J shed 3 bases, and the junction held 6 bases outside the gene matches.

The chain recombines TRBV19 with TRBJ2-7, with a tentative D call TRBD2 (5 bases). Looked up from germline, CDR1 is LNHDA and CDR2 is SQIVND (reference sequence). Trimming took 7 bases from V and 3 from J, leaving 13 bases between them. The CDR3 has 13 amino acids. The DNA for the CDR3 is TGTGCCAGTACGTCTAGTGCGGGCTACGAGCAGTACTTC. The encoded protein is CASTSSAGYEQYF.

The CDR3 spells CASRVRDRLSPGYTF. The CDR3 bases are TGTGCCAGCAGGGTCCGGGACAGACTCTCCCCTGGCTACACCTTC. The gene calls are TRBV2 and TRBJ1-2; 7 nucleotides agree with TRBD1. This CDR3 has 15 amino acids. The V and J ends lost 6 bases and 7 bases, in that order; junction bases with no gene match: 14. Germline assignment: CDR1 SNHLY and CDR2 FYNNEI.

The chain is built from TRBV13 and TRBJ1-4; D not resolved. This CDR3 spans 14 amino acids. Trimming stripped 5 bases from V and 7 bases from J, with 14 bases between. The V gene's germline CDR1 is PRHDT and CDR2 FYEKMQ (reference sequence). CDR3 protein: CASSLQGMAEKLFF. The CDR3 nucleotides are TGTGCCAGCAGCCTGCAAGGGATGGCTGAAAAACTGTTTTTT.

The gene calls are TRBV12-3 or TRBV12-4 and TRBJ1-1, with D unresolved. The V end lost 3 bases, the J end lost 1 base, and 6 bases lay between the germline ends. The CDR3 contains 13 residues. CDR3 DNA sequence: TGTGCCAGCAGTTTGGCCAGGAACACTGAAGCTTTCTTT. Translating gives CASSLARNTEAFF.

V gene TRBV18 combines with J gene TRBJ2-2, with D maybe TRBD1 (6 bases). V was shortened by 2 bases and J by 0 bases, with 7 bases between the two germline ends. The CDR3 length is 15 residues. The V gene's germline CDR1 is KGHSH and CDR2 LQKENI. The CDR3 region has the DNA TGTGCCAGCTCACCAGGGGGCGCGAACACCGGGGAGCTGTTTTTT. Translated, it gives CASSPGGANTGELFF.

This chain uses TRBV24-1 with TRBJ2-1; TRBD1 agrees at 10 bases. Germline CDR1 is KGHDR and CDR2 is SFDVKD. V lost 4 bases, J lost 3 bases, and 5 bases stayed unmatched. The CDR3 covers 16 residues. CDR3 in amino acids: CATSDRTGGFYNEQFF. CDR3 coding DNA: TGTGCCACCAGTGACCGGACAGGGGGTTTCTACAATGAGCAGTTCTTC.

The genes are TRBV6-5 and TRBJ1-1, with D tentatively TRBD1 (5 bases). V was clipped by 3 bases and J by 0 bases, with 8 bases between them. Germline V gene sequence: CDR1 MNHEY, CDR2 SVGAGI. The CDR3 contains 14 residues. The CDR3 coding sequence is TGTGCCAGCAGTTATGGGGCAATGAACACTGAAGCTTTCTTT. As protein: CASSYGAMNTEAFF.

The chain couples TRBV9 to TRBJ2-6, with TRBD1 identical over 8 bases. Per the germline V gene, CDR1 is SGDLS and CDR2 is YYNGEE. The V segment lost 4 bases and the J segment 5 bases; nucleotides outside the gene matches: 8. This CDR3 contains 16 residues. The CDR3 is CASSKTDRGRANVLTF. CDR3 DNA sequence: TGTGCCAGCAGCAAAACAGACAGGGGCCGGGCCAACGTCCTGACTTTC. The full variable domain, rest sourced from reference TRBV9 and TRBJ2-6, is DSGVTQTPKHLITATGQRVTLRCSPRSGDLSVYWYQQSLDQGLQFLIQYYNGEERAKGNILERFSAQQFPDLHSELNLSSLELGDSALYFCASSKTDRGRANVLTFGAGSRLTVL.

This clone turned up a few times. The chain links TRBV19 to TRBJ1-5; D is possibly TRBD1 (5 bases). This CDR3 has 16 amino acids. V dropped 4 bases and J dropped 2 bases, with 15 bases sitting between them. The germline CDR1 and CDR2 sequences are LNHDA and SQIVND (reference sequence). The CDR3 nucleotides read TGTGCCAGTAGTAACCGGGCTTGGGGGGGCAATCAGCCCCAGCATTTT. Translation: CASSNRAWGGNQPQHF.

V and J are TRBV19 and TRBJ1-3, with D possibly being TRBD1 (6 bases). Germline lookup yields CDR1 LNHDA and CDR2 SQIVND (reference sequence). The CDR3 runs to 18 residues. Trimming took off 10 bases at V and 0 bases at J, with 25 bases between the two ends. DNA for the CDR3: TGTGCCACTCAACAGAGTGGCCGGGGGCCCAGCTCTGGAAACACCATATATTTT. As protein: CATQQSGRGPSSGNTIYF.